This T cell receptor (beta chain) was identified in a study of OX40 agonist ivuxolimab in advanced cancers. Study summary: Head and neck, renal cell, melanoma or hepatocellular carcinoma were the cancers that dose-escalation patients had. Study results and limitations: Dosing at 0.1 to 3.0 mg/kg was accompanied by clonal expansion of CD4+ and CD8+ blood T cells by week 6.

Concerning this clone itself: Antigen unknown.

The protocol was immunoSEQ multiplex PCR, while the TCRdb copy is restricted to in-frame clones and leaves out a portion. The sample yields about 54,000 clones, almost 85% seen once. The V end lost 0 bases, the J end lost 3 bases, and 7 bases lay between the germline ends. The V gene's germline CDR1 is SGHNT and CDR2 YYREEE (reference sequence). This CDR3 is 13 amino acids long. This TCR derives from an adult with an advanced solid tumor such as melanoma, head and neck, liver or kidney cancer. The chain is built from TRBV5-4 and TRBJ2-7; no definite D call. The specimen comprised CD4+ or CD8+ T cells sorted from blood, sampled in a trial of the OX40 agonist ivuxolimab. CDR3 bases: TGTGCCAGCAGCTTGGGGCAACTCTACGAGCAGTACTTC. This encodes CASSLGQLYEQYF.